This entry is about one TCR beta chain. Antigen unknown. The sample originates from a study of graft-versus-host responses after intestinal transplantation. General study results and limits: Some GvH clones were seen earlier in gut or blood, suggesting intestinal origin. Allografts carried high graft-versus-host to host-versus-graft clonal ratios in patients having graft-donor T cell macrochimerism.

Trimming removed 3 bases from V and 1 base from J; junction bases left unmatched: 6. The CDR3 has 16 residues. Looked up from germline, CDR1 is LGHNA and CDR2 is YNFKEQ. Here immunoSEQ multiplex PCR was the method, and the copy in TCRdb shows in-frame clones only, minus some. The sample lists some 41,000 clones, more than 80% occurring once. Source: PBMCs, taken almost 320 days after intestinal transplant. The source of this sequence is a human patient who received an intestinal transplant, so some T cells may come from the graft donor. This chain uses TRBV4-2 with TRBJ2-1; TRBD2 agrees at 7 bases. Here the CDR3 DNA reads TGTGCCAGCAGCCATCGGGCGGGAGAGTCCTACAATGAGCAGTTCTTC. Protein product: CASSHRAGESYNEQFF.